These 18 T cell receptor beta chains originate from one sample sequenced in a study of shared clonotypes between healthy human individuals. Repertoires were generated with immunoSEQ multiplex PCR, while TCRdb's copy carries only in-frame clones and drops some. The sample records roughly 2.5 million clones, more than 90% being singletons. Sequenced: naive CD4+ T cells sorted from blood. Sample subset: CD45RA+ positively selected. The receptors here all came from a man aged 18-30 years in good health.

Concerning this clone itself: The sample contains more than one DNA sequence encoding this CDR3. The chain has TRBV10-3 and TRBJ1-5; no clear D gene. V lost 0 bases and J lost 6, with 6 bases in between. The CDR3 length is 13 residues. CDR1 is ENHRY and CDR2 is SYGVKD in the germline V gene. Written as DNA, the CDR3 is TGTGCCATCAGTGAGTCGAACGGTCAGCCCCAGCATTTT. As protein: CAISESNGQPQHF.

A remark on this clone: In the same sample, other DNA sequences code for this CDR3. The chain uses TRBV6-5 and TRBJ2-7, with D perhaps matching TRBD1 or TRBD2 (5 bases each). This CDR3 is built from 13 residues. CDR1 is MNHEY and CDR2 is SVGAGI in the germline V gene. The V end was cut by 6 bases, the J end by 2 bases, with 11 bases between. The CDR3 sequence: CASSPRGPYEQYF. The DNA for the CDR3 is TGTGCCAGCAGCCCCCGGGGCCCCTACGAGCAGTACTTC.

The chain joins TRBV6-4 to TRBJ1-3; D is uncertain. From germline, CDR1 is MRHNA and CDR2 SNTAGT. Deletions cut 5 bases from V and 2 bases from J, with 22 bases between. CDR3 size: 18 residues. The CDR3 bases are TGTGCCAGCAGTCCAACTCGGGGTAGGACCCAGACTGGAAACACCATATATTTT. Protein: CASSPTRGRTQTGNTIYF.

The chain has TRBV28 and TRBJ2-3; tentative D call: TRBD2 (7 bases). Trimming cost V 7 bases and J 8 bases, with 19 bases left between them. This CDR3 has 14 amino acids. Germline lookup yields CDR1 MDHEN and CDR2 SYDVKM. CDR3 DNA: TGTGCCAGCAAGGGGGGGACGGCATCTGGTACGCAGTATTTT. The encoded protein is CASKGGTASGTQYF.

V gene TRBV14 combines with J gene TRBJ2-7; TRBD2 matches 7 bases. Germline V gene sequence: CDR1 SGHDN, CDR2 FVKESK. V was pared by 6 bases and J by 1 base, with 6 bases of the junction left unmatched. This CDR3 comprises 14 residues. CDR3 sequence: CASSYQAGSYEQYF. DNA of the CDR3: TGTGCCAGCAGTTACCAAGCGGGGTCCTACGAGCAGTACTTC.

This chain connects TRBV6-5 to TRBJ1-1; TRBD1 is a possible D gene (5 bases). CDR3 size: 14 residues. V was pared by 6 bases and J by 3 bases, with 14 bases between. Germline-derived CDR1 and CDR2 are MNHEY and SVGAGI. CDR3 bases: TGTGCCAGCAGCAAAGGGTGGGGCCACACTGAAGCTTTCTTT. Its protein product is CASSKGWGHTEAFF.

CDR3 DNA sequence: TGTGCCAGCAGGACTGTTCTGCTCTACGAGCAGTACTTC. This sequence encodes CASRTVLLYEQYF. The J gene is TRBJ2-7, the V gene TRBV6-1; D gene unclear. V lost 6 bases, J lost 3 bases, and 12 bases lay in between. Germline loops: CDR1 MNHNS, CDR2 SASEGT. The CDR3 is made up of 13 amino acids.

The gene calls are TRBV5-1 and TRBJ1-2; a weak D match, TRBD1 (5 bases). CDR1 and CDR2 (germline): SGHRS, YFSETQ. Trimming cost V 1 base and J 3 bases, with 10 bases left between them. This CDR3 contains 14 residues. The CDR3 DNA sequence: TGCGCCAGCAGCTTGTGGGGGATCGACTATGGCTACACCTTC. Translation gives CASSLWGIDYGYTF.

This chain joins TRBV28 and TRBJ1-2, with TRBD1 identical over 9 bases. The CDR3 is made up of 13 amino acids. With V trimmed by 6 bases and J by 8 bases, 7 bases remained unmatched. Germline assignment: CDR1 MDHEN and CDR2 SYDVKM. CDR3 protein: CASRQQGAQGYTF. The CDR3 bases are TGTGCCAGCAGACAACAGGGGGCGCAGGGCTACACCTTC.

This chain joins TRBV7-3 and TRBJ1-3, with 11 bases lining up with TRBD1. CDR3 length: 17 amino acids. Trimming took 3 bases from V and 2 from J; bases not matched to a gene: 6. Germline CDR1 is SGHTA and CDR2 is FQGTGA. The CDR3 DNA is TGTGCCAGCAGCTTCGGACAGGGGGCTTTAGCTGGAAACACCATATATTTT. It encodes CASSFGQGALAGNTIYF.

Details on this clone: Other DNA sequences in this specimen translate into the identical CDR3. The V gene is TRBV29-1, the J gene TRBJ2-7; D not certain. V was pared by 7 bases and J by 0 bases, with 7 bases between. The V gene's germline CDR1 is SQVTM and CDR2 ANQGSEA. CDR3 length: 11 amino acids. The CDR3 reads CSASGSYEQYF. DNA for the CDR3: TGCAGCGCCTCGGGCTCCTACGAGCAGTACTTC.

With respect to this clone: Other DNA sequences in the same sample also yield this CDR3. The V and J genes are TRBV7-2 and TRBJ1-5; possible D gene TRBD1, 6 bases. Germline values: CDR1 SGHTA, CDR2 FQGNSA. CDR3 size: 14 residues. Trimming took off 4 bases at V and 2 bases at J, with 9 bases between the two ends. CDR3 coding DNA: TGTGCCAGCAGCTACAGGGATGGCAATCAGCCCCAGCATTTT. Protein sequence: CASSYRDGNQPQHF.

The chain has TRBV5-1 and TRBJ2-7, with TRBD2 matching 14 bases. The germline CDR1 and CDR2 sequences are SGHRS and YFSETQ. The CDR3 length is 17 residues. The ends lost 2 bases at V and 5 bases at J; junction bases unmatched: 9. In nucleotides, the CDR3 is TGCGCCAGCAGCTTAGGACTAGCGGGAGGACGGGTCGACGAGCAGTACTTC. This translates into CASSLGLAGGRVDEQYF. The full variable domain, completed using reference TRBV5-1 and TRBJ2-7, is KAGVTQTPRYLIKTRGQQVTLSCSPISGHRSVSWYQQTPGQGLQFLFEYFSETQRNKGNFPGRFSGRQFSNSRSEMNVSTLELGDSALYLCASSLGLAGGRVDEQYFGPGTRLTVT.

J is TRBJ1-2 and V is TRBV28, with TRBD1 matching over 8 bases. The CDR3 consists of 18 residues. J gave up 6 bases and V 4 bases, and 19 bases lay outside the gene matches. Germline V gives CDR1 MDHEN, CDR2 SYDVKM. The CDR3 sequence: CASSSLDGYQGARNGYTF. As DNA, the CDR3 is TGTGCCAGCAGTTCCCTTGATGGATACCAGGGGGCGCGAAATGGCTACACCTTC.

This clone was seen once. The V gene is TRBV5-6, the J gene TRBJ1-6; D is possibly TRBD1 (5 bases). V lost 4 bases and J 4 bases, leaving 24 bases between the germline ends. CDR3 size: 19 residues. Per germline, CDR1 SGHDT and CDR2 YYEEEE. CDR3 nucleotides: TGTGCCAGCAGCGCGGGACCCGGGCATCCCATCTATTATAATTCACCCCTCCACTTT. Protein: CASSAGPGHPIYYNSPLHF.

The CDR3 sequence is CAWSPDSHTQYF. In nucleotides, the CDR3 is TGTGCCTGGAGTCCGGACTCCCATACGCAGTATTTT. V is TRBV30 and J is TRBJ2-3; tentatively, D is TRBD2 (5 bases). V was clipped by 2 bases and J by 7 bases, with 10 bases between them. The CDR3 is 12 residues long. Germline CDR1 reads GTSNPN; CDR2 reads SVGIG (reference sequence). Looking up the rest from reference TRBV30 and TRBJ2-3 gives the full variable domain: SQTIHQWPATLVQPVGSPLSLECTVEGTSNPNLYWYRQAAGRGLQLLFYSVGIGQISSEVPQNLSASRPQDRQFILSSKKLLLSDSGFYLCAWSPDSHTQYFGPGTRLTVL.

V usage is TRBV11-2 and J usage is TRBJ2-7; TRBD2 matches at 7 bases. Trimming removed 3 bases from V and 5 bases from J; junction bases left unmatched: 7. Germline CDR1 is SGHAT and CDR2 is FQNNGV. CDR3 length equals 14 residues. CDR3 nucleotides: TGTGCCAGCAGCTTCTCCCATGGGGGGGACGAGCAGTACTTC. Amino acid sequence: CASSFSHGGDEQYF.

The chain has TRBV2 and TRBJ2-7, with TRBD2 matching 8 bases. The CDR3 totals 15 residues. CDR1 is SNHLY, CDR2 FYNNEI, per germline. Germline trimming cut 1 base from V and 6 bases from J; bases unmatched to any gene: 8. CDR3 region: CASSEGGTGGSEQYF. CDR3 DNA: TGTGCCAGCAGTGAAGGTGGGACGGGGGGGAGCGAGCAGTACTTC.